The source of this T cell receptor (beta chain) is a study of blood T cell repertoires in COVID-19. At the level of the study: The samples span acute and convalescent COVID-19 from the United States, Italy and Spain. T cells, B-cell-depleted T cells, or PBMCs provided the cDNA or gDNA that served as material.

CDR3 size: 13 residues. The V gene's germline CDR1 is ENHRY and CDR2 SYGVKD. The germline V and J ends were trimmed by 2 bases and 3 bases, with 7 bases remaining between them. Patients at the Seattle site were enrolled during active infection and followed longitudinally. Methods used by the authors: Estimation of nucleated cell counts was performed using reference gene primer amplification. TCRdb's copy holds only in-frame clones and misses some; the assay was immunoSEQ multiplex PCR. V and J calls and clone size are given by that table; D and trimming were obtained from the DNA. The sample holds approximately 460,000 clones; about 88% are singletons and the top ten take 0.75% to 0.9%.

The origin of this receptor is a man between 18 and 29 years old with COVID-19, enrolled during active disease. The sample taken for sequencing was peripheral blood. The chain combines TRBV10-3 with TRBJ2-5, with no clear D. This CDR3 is CAISESEEETQYF. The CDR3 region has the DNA TGTGCCATCAGTGAGAGCGAAGAAGAGACCCAGTACTTC.